This T cell receptor beta chain came from a study of blood T cells in healthy people across ages. This clonotype occurred a few times. J was trimmed by 6 bases and V by 4 bases; bases with no gene match: 4. The CDR3 is made up of 14 amino acids. The germline V gene has CDR1 LGHNA and CDR2 YSLEER. A sample-barcoded 5' primer and a J-beta primer mix were used in a second PCR of about 7 to 12 cycles. TCRdb re-derived calls from the 5' RACE reads in MiXCR, one entry per CDR3 protein. The top ten clones hold more than 3% of a sample with about 720,000 distinct CDR3 sequences, approximately 25% of them seen once. The sample was also linked to a second study, of T cells of mothers and their children.

This TCR was recovered from a boy aged 10-17 years in good health. The sample taken for sequencing was blood. The chain uses TRBV4-3 and TRBJ2-1; TRBD2 aligns across 9 bases. Here the CDR3 DNA reads TGCGCCAGCAGCCGGGGGACTAGCCCCAATGAGCAGTTCTTC. It encodes CASSRGTSPNEQFF.